Shown below are 7 T cell receptor beta chains from a single sample sequenced in a study of T cell changes during pregnancy in multiple sclerosis. Here immunoSEQ multiplex PCR was the method, and the copy in TCRdb shows in-frame clones only, minus some. The sample lists about 39,000 clones, just over 90% occurring once. The sequencing here drew on CD4+ T cells from peripheral blood mononuclear cells, taken in the third trimester of pregnancy. Every receptor here comes from a female donor in good health, enrolled as a control in a pregnancy study.

This clone was seen a single time. The chain uses TRBV5-6 and TRBJ2-5, with a weak D call TRBD1 (5 bases). The CDR3 is 14 amino acids. From germline, CDR1 is SGHDT and CDR2 YYEEEE. The ends were cut back, 2 bases at V and 3 bases at J, with 11 bases in the middle. CDR3 protein: CASSFISREETQYF. CDR3 DNA: TGTGCCAGCAGCTTTATTTCCAGGGAAGAGACCCAGTACTTC.

This clone has only one observation. The rearrangement uses TRBV5-8 and TRBJ2-7; 8 positions agree with TRBD1. CDR3 length equals 14 residues. Looked up from germline, CDR1 is SGHTS and CDR2 is YDEGEE. Trimming removed 0 bases from V and 3 bases from J; junction bases left unmatched: 2. The CDR3 loop reads CASSLDRGDYEQYF. CDR3 sequence (DNA): TGTGCCAGCAGCTTGGACAGGGGGGACTACGAGCAGTACTTC. The complete variable domain, with remaining parts taken from reference TRBV5-8 and TRBJ2-7, reads EAGVTQSPTHLIKTRGQQATLRCSPISGHTSVYWYQQALGLGLQFLLWYDEGEERNRGNFPPRFSGRQFPNYSSELNVNALELEDSALYLCASSLDRGDYEQYFGPGTRLTVT.

CDR3 sequence reads: CASSTRTSGGTEAFF. The CDR3 DNA is TGTGCCAGCAGCACGAGGACATCGGGGGGCACTGAAGCTTTCTTT. The chain recombines TRBV7-8 with TRBJ1-1, with D maybe TRBD1 (5 bases). Trimming cost V 5 bases and J 4 bases, with 17 bases left between them. CDR1 is SGHVS, CDR2 FQNEAQ, per germline. The CDR3 has 15 amino acids.

The J gene is TRBJ2-2, the V gene TRBV7-2; maybe TRBD2 (5 bases). Between the trimmed V and J ends, which lost 7 bases and 2 bases, there was a span of 17 bases. This CDR3 contains 16 residues. Germline CDR1 reads SGHTA; CDR2 reads FQGNSA. The chain's CDR3 is CASNPDGSGNTGELFF. CDR3 coding DNA: TGTGCCAGCAACCCTGACGGGTCGGGAAACACCGGGGAGCTGTTTTTT.

The gene calls are TRBV5-4 and TRBJ2-2; 10 bases line up with TRBD2. Germline assignment: CDR1 SGHNT and CDR2 YYREEE (reference sequence). The CDR3 sequence is 16 residues long. With V trimmed by 4 bases and J by 4 bases, 7 bases remained unmatched. The CDR3 is CASSPGLAGATGELFF. As DNA, the CDR3 is TGTGCCAGCAGCCCGGGGCTAGCGGGAGCCACCGGGGAGCTGTTTTTT.

This clone was recorded a few times. J is TRBJ1-6 and V is TRBV11-2; D call uncertain. Germline loops: CDR1 SGHAT, CDR2 FQNNGV. The CDR3 loop spans 16 amino acids. V gave up 4 bases and J gave up 7 bases, with 17 bases separating them. The CDR3 loop reads CASSSRVPDVNSPLHF. The DNA for the CDR3 is TGTGCCAGCAGCTCGAGGGTCCCCGACGTGAATTCACCCCTCCACTTT.

The chain carries TRBV10-1 and TRBJ2-5; the D gene is possibly TRBD2 (5 bases). Germline V gives CDR1 WNHNN, CDR2 SYGVQD (reference sequence). Trimming took off 1 base at V and 3 bases at J, with 18 bases between the two ends. The CDR3 covers 17 residues. Written as DNA, the CDR3 is TGCGCCAGCAGTGAGTACGATACGGACTTCCAGGAAGAGACCCAGTACTTC. The encoded protein is CASSEYDTDFQEETQYF.